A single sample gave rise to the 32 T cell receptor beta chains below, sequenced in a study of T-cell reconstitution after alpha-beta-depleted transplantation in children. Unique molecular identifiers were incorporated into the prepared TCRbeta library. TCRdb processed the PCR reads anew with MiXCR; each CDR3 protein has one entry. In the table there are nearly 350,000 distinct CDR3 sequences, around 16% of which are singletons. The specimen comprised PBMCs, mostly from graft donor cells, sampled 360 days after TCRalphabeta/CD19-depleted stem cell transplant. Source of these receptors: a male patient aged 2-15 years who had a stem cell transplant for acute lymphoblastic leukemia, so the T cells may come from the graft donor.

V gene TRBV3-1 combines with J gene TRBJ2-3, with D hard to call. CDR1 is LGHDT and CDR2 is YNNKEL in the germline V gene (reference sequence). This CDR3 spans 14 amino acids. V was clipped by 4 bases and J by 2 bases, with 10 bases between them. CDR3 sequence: CASSRMWNTDTQYF. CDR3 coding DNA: TGTGCCAGCAGCCGAATGTGGAACACAGATACGCAGTATTTT.

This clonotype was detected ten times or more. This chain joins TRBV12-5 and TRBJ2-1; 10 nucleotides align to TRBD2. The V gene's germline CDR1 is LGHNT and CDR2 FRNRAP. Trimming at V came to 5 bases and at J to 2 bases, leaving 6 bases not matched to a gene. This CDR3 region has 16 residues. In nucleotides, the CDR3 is TGTGCTAGTGGTGGGTTTCTAGCGGGAGCCTACAATGAGCAGTTCTTC. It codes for CASGGFLAGAYNEQFF.

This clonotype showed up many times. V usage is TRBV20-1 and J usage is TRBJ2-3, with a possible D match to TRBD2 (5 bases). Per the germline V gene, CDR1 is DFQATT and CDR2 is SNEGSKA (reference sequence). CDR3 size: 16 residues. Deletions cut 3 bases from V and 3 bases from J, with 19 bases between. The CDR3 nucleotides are TGCAGTGCTAGTCGGACGGGATGGAGTCGGACAGATACGCAGTATTTT. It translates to CSASRTGWSRTDTQYF.

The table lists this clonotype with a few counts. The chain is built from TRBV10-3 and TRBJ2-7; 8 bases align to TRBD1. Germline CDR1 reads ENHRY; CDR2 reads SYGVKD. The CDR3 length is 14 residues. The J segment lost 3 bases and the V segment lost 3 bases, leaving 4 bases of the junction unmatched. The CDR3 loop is CAISDKGTGYEQYF. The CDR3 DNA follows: TGTGCCATCAGTGACAAGGGGACAGGCTACGAGCAGTACTTC.

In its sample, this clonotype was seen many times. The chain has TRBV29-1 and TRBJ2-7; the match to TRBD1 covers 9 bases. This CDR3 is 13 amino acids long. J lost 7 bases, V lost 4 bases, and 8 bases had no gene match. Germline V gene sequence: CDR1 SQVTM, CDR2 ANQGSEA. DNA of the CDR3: TGCAGCGTTGGCGGGACAGGGCCGAGAGAGCAGTACTTC. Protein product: CSVGGTGPREQYF.

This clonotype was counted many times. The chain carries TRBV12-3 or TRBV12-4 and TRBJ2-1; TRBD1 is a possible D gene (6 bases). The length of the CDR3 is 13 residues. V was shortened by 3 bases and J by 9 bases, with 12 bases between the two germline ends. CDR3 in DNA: TGTGCCAGCAGTTTGCACCAGGGGAGTGAGCAGTTCTTC. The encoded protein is CASSLHQGSEQFF.

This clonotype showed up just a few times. The CDR3 sequence: CSVRIGYEQYF. CDR3 nucleotide sequence: TGCAGTGTCCGGATTGGTTACGAGCAGTACTTC. The chain is built from TRBV20-1 and TRBJ2-7; no firm D call. V lost 7 bases and J lost 4, with 11 bases in between. Looked up from germline, CDR1 is DFQATT and CDR2 is SNEGSKA (reference sequence). The CDR3 is made up of 11 amino acids.

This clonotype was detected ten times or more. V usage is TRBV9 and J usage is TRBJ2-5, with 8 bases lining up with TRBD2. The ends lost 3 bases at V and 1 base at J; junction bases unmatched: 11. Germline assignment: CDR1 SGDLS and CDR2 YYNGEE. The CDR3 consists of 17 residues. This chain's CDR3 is CASSAGLVVGPQETQYF. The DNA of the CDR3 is TGTGCCAGCAGCGCGGGACTAGTGGTGGGCCCCCAAGAGACCCAGTACTTC. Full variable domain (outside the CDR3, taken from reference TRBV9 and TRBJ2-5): DSGVTQTPKHLITATGQRVTLRCSPRSGDLSVYWYQQSLDQGLQFLIQYYNGEERAKGNILERFSAQQFPDLHSELNLSSLELGDSALYFCASSAGLVVGPQETQYFGPGTRLLVL.

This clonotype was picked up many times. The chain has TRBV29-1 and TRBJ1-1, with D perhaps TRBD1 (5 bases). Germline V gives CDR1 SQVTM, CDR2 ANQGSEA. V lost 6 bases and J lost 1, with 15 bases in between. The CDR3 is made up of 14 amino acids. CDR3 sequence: CSVVTRGWNTEAFF. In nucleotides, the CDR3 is TGCAGCGTCGTCACCCGGGGCTGGAACACTGAAGCTTTCTTT.

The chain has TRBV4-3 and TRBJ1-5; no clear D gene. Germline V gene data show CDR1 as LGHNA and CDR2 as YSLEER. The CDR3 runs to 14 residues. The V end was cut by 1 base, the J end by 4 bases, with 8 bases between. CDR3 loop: CASSQGHRNQPQHF. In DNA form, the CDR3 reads TGCGCCAGCAGCCAAGGACACCGAAATCAGCCCCAGCATTTT.

CDR3 protein: CSARPPPGSRRNTGELFF. The CDR3 nucleotides read TGCAGTGCTAGGCCCCCCCCGGGAAGCCGGCGGAACACCGGGGAGCTGTTTTTT. J is TRBJ2-2 and V is TRBV20-1; tentative D call: TRBD2 (5 bases). Germline V gives CDR1 DFQATT, CDR2 SNEGSKA (reference sequence). Trimming took 3 bases from V and 1 from J, leaving 21 bases between them. The CDR3 contains 18 residues.

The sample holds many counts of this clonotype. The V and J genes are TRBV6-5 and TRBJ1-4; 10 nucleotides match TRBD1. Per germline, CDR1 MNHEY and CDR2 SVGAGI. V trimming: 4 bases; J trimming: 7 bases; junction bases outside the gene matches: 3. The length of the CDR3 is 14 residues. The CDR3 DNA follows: TGTGCCAGCAGTTGGGGACAGGGGCGTGAAAAACTGTTTTTT. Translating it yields CASSWGQGREKLFF.

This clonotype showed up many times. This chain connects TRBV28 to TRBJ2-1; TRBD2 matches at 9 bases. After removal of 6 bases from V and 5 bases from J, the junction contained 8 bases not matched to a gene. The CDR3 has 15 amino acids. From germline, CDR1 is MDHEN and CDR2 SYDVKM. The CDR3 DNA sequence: TGTGCCAGCAGCCTAGCTAGCGGGGAAAACAATGAGCAGTTCTTC. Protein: CASSLASGENNEQFF. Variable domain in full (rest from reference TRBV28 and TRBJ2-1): DVKVTQSSRYLVKRTGEKVFLECVQDMDHENMFWYRQDPGLGLRLIYFSYDVKMKEKGDIPEGYSVSREKKERFSLILESASTNQTSMYLCASSLASGENNEQFFGPGTRLTVL.

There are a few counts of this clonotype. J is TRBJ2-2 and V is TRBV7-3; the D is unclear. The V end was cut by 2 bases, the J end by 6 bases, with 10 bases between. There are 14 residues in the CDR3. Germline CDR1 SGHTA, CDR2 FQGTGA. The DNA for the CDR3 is TGTGCCAGCAGCTTAGTAGGGATCTCCGGGGAGCTGTTTTTT. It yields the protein CASSLVGISGELFF.

The CDR3 spells CASSQYRGQGQTQYF. For the CDR3, the DNA is TGCGCCAGCAGCCAATACCGAGGACAGGGTCAGACCCAGTACTTC. The J gene is TRBJ2-5, the V gene TRBV4-1, with 8 bases identical to TRBD1. Germline V gene data show CDR1 as MGHRA and CDR2 as YSYEKL. The CDR3 has 15 amino acids. Trimming took 2 bases from V and 6 from J; bases not matched to a gene: 8.

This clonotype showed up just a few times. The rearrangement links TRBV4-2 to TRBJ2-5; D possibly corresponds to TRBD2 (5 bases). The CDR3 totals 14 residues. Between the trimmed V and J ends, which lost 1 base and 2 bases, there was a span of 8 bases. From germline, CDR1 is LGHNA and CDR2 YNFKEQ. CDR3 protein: CASSQAQRQETQYF. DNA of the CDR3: TGTGCCAGCAGCCAAGCTCAGCGGCAAGAGACCCAGTACTTC.

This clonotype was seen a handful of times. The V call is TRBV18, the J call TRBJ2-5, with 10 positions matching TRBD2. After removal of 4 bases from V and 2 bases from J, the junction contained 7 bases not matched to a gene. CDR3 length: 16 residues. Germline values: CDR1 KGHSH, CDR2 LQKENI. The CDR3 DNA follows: TGTGCCAGCTCACGATTAGCGGGAGGCTCACAAGAGACCCAGTACTTC. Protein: CASSRLAGGSQETQYF.

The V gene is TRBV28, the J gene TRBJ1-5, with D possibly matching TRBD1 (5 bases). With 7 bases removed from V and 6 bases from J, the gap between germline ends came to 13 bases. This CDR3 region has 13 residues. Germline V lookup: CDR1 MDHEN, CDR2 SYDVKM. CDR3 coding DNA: TGTGCCAGCATGGGAGCAGGGAGTCAGCCCCAGCATTTT. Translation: CASMGAGSQPQHF.

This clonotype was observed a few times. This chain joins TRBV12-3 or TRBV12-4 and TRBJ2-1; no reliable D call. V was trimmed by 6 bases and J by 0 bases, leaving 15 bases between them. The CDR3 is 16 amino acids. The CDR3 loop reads CASRVVGLSSYNEQFF. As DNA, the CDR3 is TGTGCCAGCAGGGTGGTTGGGCTGAGCTCCTACAATGAGCAGTTCTTC.

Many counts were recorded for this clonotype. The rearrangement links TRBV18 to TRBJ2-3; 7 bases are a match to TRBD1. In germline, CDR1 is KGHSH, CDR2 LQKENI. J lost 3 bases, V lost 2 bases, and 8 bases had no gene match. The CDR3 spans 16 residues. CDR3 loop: CASSPTTGALTDTQYF. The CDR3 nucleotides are TGTGCCAGCTCACCAACAACAGGGGCGCTGACAGATACGCAGTATTTT. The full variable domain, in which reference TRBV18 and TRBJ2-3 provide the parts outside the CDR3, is NAGVMQNPRHLVRRRGQEARLRCSPMKGHSHVYWYRQLPEEGLKFMVYLQKENIIDESGMPKERFSAEFPKEGPSILRIQQVVRGDSAAYFCASSPTTGALTDTQYFGPGTRLTVL.

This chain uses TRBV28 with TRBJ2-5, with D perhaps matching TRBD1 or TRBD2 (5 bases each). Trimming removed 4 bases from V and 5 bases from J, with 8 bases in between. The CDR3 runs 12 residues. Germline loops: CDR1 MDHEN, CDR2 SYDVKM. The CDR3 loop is CASSWGWETQYF. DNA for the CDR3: TGTGCCAGCAGTTGGGGGTGGGAGACCCAGTACTTC. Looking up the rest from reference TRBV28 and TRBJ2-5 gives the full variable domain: DVKVTQSSRYLVKRTGEKVFLECVQDMDHENMFWYRQDPGLGLRLIYFSYDVKMKEKGDIPEGYSVSREKKERFSLILESASTNQTSMYLCASSWGWETQYFGPGTRLLVL.

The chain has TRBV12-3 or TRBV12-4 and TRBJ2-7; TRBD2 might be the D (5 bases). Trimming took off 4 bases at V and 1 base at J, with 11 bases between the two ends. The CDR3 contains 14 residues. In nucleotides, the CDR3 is TGTGCCAGCAGTTCCCTAGCCCAATCCTACGAGCAGTACTTC. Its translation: CASSSLAQSYEQYF.

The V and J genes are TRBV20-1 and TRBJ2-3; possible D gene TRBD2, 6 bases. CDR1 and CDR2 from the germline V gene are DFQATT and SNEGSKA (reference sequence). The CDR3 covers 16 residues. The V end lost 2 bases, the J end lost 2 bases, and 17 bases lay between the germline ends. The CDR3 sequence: CSARFRLVLSTDTQYF. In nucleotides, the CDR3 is TGCAGTGCTAGATTCCGACTAGTTCTCTCCACAGATACGCAGTATTTT.

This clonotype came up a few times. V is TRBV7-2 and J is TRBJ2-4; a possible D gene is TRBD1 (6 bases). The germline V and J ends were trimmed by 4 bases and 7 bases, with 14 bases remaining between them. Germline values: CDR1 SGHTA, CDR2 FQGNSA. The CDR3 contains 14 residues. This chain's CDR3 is CASSSQGIRNIQYF. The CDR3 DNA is TGTGCCAGCAGCTCTCAGGGGATCAGGAACATTCAGTACTTC.

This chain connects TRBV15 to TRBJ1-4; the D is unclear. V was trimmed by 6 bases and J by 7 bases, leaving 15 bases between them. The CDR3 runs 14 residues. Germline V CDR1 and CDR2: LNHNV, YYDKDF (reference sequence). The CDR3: CATRSPLMFEKLFF. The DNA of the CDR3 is TGTGCCACCAGGAGTCCCCTTATGTTTGAAAAACTGTTTTTT.

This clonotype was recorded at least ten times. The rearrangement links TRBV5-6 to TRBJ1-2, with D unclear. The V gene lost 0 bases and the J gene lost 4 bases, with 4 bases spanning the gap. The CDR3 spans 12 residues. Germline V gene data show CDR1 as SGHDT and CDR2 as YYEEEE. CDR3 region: CASSLATYGYTF. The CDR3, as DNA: TGTGCCAGCAGCTTGGCCACCTATGGCTACACCTTC.

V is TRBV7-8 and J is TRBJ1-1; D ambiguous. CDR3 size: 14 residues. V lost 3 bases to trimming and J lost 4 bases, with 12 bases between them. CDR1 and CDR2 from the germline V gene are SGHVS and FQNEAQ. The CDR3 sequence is CASSFSLTPTEAFF. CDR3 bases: TGTGCCAGCAGCTTTTCCCTGACCCCCACTGAAGCTTTCTTT. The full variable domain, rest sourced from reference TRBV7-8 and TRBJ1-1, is GAGVSQSPRYKVAKRGQDVALRCDPISGHVSLFWYQQALGQGPEFLTYFQNEAQLDKSGLPSDRFFAERPEGSVSTLKIQRTQQEDSAVYLCASSFSLTPTEAFFGQGTRLTVV.

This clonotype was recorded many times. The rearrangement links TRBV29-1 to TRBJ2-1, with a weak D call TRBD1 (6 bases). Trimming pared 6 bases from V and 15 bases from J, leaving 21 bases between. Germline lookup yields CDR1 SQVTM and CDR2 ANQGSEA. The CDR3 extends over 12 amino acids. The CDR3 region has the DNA TGCAGCGTCCCTGGTGGGACACCCCACCCGTTCTTC. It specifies CSVPGGTPHPFF.

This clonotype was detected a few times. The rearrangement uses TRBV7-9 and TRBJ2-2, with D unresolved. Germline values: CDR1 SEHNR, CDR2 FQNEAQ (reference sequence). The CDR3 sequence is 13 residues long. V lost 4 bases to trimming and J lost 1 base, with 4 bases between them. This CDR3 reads CASSWVNTGELFF. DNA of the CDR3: TGTGCCAGCAGCTGGGTGAACACCGGGGAGCTGTTTTTT.

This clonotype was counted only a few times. The CDR3, as DNA: TGTGCCAGCAGTTTAGCGCGCACAGTCTATGGCTACACCTTC. This translates into CASSLARTVYGYTF. This chain connects TRBV12-3 or TRBV12-4 to TRBJ1-2; no firm D call. The CDR3 sequence is 14 residues long. V lost 0 bases to trimming and J lost 4 bases, with 9 bases between them.

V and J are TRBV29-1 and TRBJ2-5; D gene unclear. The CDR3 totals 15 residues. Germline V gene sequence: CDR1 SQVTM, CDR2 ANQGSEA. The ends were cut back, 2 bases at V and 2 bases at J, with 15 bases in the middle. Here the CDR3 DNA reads TGCAGCGTTGAACTCTCTAGGGAATTTCAAGAGACCCAGTACTTC. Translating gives CSVELSREFQETQYF. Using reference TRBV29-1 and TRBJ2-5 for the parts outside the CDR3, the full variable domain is SAVISQKPSRDICQRGTSLTIQCQVDSQVTMMFWYRQQPGQSLTLIATANQGSEATYESGFVIDKFPISRPNLTFSTLTVSNMSPEDSSIYLCSVELSREFQETQYFGPGTRLLVL.

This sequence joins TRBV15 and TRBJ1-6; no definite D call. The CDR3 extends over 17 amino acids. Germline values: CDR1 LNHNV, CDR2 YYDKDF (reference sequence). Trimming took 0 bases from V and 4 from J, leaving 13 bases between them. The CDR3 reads CATSRDTSRAYNSPLHF. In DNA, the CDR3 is TGTGCCACCAGCAGAGATACCTCAAGGGCTTATAATTCACCCCTCCACTTT.